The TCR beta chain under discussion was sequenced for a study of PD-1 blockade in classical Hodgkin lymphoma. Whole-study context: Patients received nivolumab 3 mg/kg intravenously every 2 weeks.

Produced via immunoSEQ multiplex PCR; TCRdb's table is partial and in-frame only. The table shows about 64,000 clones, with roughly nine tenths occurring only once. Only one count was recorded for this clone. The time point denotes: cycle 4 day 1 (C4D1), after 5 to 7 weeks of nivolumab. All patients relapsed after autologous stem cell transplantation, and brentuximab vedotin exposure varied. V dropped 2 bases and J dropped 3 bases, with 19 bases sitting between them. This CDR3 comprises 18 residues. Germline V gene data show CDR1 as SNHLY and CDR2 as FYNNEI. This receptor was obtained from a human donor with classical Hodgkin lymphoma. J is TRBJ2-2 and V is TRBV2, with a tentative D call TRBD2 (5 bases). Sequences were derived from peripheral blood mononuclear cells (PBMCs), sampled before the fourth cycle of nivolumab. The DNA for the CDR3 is TGTGCCAGCAGTGAATTTTCGTTGTTGGCGGGCGACACCGGGGAGCTGTTTTTT. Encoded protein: CASSEFSLLAGDTGELFF.